These T cell receptor beta chains were read from a single sample in a study of blood T cells in healthy people across ages. One entry per CDR3 protein results from TCRdb running MiXCR on the 5' RACE reads. This sample has more than 1,000,000 distinct CDR3 sequences, with approximately 25% found just once. These data are also associated with another study on T cells of mothers and their children.

The sample comprised blood. These receptors were obtained from a girl under 10 years old in good health. Both conserved end residues are part of each CDR3. D genes are given only for firm matches. The size field is filled for only some rows; it gives once, few, many or a size class.

J: TRBJ2-5
V: TRBV19
D: NA
size: NA
DNA: TGTGCCAGTAGTCGGAAAAGCTATGAGACCCAGTACTTC
CDR3: CASSRKSYETQYF

J: TRBJ2-7
V: TRBV3-1
D: NA
size: few
DNA: TGTGCCAGCACCCCTGGGGGCGGATACTACGAGCAGTACTTC
CDR3: CASTPGGGYYEQYF

J: TRBJ2-5
V: TRBV29-1
D: NA
size: NA
DNA: TGCAGCGTTGCACAGCTAGAAGAGACCCAGTACTTC
CDR3: CSVAQLEETQYF

J: TRBJ2-7
V: TRBV20-1
D: NA
size: many
DNA: TGCAGTGCTTTAACCGGGACCGCGGGCTACGAGCAGTACTTC
CDR3: CSALTGTAGYEQYF

J: TRBJ2-6
V: TRBV20-1
D: NA
size: NA
DNA: TGCAGTGCCCCTGACAGGGCCAACGTCCTGACTTTC
CDR3: CSAPDRANVLTF

J: TRBJ2-7
V: TRBV20-1
D: NA
size: NA
DNA: TGCAGTGCTGGGAGTTACACCACCACCTACGAGCAGTACTTC
CDR3: CSAGSYTTTYEQYF

J: TRBJ2-3
V: TRBV28
D: TRBD2
size: once
DNA: TGTGTCAGCAGCTCCGGACTAGCGGGAAGATATGGAGATACGCAGTATTTT
CDR3: CVSSSGLAGRYGDTQYF

J: TRBJ2-7
V: TRBV4-2
D: TRBD2
size: NA
DNA: TGTGCCAGCAGCCCCAAAACGGGGGGGACCTACGAGCAGTACTTC
CDR3: CASSPKTGGTYEQYF

J: TRBJ2-7
V: TRBV27
D: NA
size: NA
DNA: TGTGCCAGCAGTAAGAACAGGTTCTACGAGCAGTACTTC
CDR3: CASSKNRFYEQYF

J: TRBJ1-1
V: TRBV6-1
D: NA
size: few
DNA: TGTGCCAGCAGACTAGATGCTGGAAACACTGAAGCTTTCTTT
CDR3: CASRLDAGNTEAFF

J: TRBJ2-3
V: TRBV6-5
D: NA
size: NA
DNA: TGTGCCAGCAGTTATGGGGTCGAAGATACGCAGTATTTT
CDR3: CASSYGVEDTQYF

J: TRBJ2-1
V: TRBV5-1
D: TRBD1
size: few
DNA: TGCGCCAGCAGCTTGGGGGGGACAGGGAATCTGGAAGAACAGTTCTTC
CDR3: CASSLGGTGNLEEQFF

J: TRBJ2-5
V: TRBV24-1
D: NA
size: NA
DNA: TGTGCCACCAGTGATCCCACGGGGGAGCGGGAGACCCAGTACTTC
CDR3: CATSDPTGERETQYF

J: TRBJ2-5
V: TRBV9
D: NA
size: NA
DNA: TGTGCCAGCAGCTCCACAGGTGGCCCCCAAGAGACCCAGTACTTC
CDR3: CASSSTGGPQETQYF

J: TRBJ2-7
V: TRBV15
D: NA
size: NA
DNA: TGTGCCACCAGCAGAGTACCGGGGTACGAGCAGTACTTC
CDR3: CATSRVPGYEQYF

J: TRBJ2-1
V: TRBV4-1
D: NA
size: NA
DNA: TGCGCCAGCAGCCAAGACATTCACAATGAGCAGTTCTTC
CDR3: CASSQDIHNEQFF

J: TRBJ2-3
V: TRBV7-9
D: TRBD2
size: few
DNA: TGTGCCAGCAGCCCGACAGCGGGAGCGGATACGCAGTATTTT
CDR3: CASSPTAGADTQYF

J: TRBJ2-4
V: TRBV12-3/TRBV12-4
D: NA
size: NA
DNA: TGTGCCAGCTCCCCACTGGACAACATTCAGTACTTC
CDR3: CASSPLDNIQYF

J: TRBJ2-3
V: TRBV4-3
D: NA
size: NA
DNA: TGCGCCAGCAGCCCTGTCCGGGACATGATCACAGATACGCAGTATTTT
CDR3: CASSPVRDMITDTQYF

J: TRBJ1-2
V: TRBV6-5
D: TRBD1
size: few
DNA: TGTGCCAGCAGTCGCCGGGACAGGGATGGCTACACCTTC
CDR3: CASSRRDRDGYTF

J: TRBJ2-5
V: TRBV7-7
D: NA
size: few
DNA: TGTGCTAGCAGCTTATTCGTCGGGGGCCAAGAGACCCAGTACTTC
CDR3: CASSLFVGGQETQYF

J: TRBJ2-5
V: TRBV7-2
D: NA
size: NA
DNA: TGTGCCAGCAGCCGTATAGGGTACCAAGAGACCCAGTACTTC
CDR3: CASSRIGYQETQYF

J: TRBJ2-1
V: TRBV7-9
D: TRBD1
size: NA
DNA: TGTGCCAGCAGCTTAGTCCGGACAGGGATTCCTCGGGAGCAGTTCTTC
CDR3: CASSLVRTGIPREQFF

J: TRBJ2-7
V: TRBV20-1
D: TRBD2
size: NA
DNA: TGCAGTGCTAGAAGAGCGGGAGTCATGAGCGAGCAGTACTTC
CDR3: CSARRAGVMSEQYF

J: TRBJ1-2
V: TRBV4-3
D: NA
size: NA
DNA: TGCGCCAGCAGCCAAGAAGGGGGTGGGGACTATGGCTACACCTTC
CDR3: CASSQEGGGDYGYTF

J: TRBJ2-1
V: TRBV20-1
D: TRBD2
size: many
DNA: TGCAGTGGGGGGGGAGGGTACAATGAGCAGTTCTTC
CDR3: CSGGGGYNEQFF

J: TRBJ2-5
V: TRBV29-1
D: NA
size: few
DNA: TGCAGCGTTGTAGTTTACGAGACCCAGTACTTC
CDR3: CSVVVYETQYF

J: TRBJ2-5
V: TRBV11-2
D: NA
size: NA
DNA: TGTGCCAGCAGCTTAGGGGGGGAGACCGAGACCCAGTACTTC
CDR3: CASSLGGETETQYF

J: TRBJ1-1
V: TRBV29-1
D: NA
size: NA
DNA: TGCAGCGTTACCCCTGAAGCTTTCTTT
CDR3: CSVTPEAFF

J: TRBJ1-6
V: TRBV18
D: NA
size: few
DNA: TGTGCCAGCTCACCGCGACAACGCTCCTATAATTCACCCCTCCACTTT
CDR3: CASSPRQRSYNSPLHF

J: TRBJ1-3
V: TRBV20-1
D: NA
size: NA
DNA: TGCAGTGCTCTGGAATTGGGAAACACCATATATTTT
CDR3: CSALELGNTIYF

J: TRBJ2-2
V: TRBV5-1
D: NA
size: NA
DNA: TGCGCCAGCAGCTTTGGGGGCTTAGGTTCCACCGGGGAGCTGTTTTTT
CDR3: CASSFGGLGSTGELFF

J: TRBJ2-7
V: TRBV29-1
D: TRBD2
size: few
DNA: TGCAGCGTCGCTCGGACTAGCGGTTCCTACGAGCAGTACTTC
CDR3: CSVARTSGSYEQYF

J: TRBJ2-7
V: TRBV20-1
D: NA
size: many
DNA: TGCAGTGCTATCACTACAATCGGTGACGAGCAGTACTTC
CDR3: CSAITTIGDEQYF

J: TRBJ2-7
V: TRBV20-1
D: NA
size: once
DNA: TGCAGTGCTAGGGGCGGCTCCTACGAGCAGTACTTC
CDR3: CSARGGSYEQYF

J: TRBJ1-4
V: TRBV7-9
D: NA
size: few
DNA: TGTGCCAGCAGCTTTAGCACCCGGGGGGAAAAACTGTTTTTT
CDR3: CASSFSTRGEKLFF

J: TRBJ1-3
V: TRBV6-6
D: TRBD1
size: NA
DNA: TGTGCCAGCAGTTTCCGACAGGGGAGCTCTGGAAACACCATATATTTT
CDR3: CASSFRQGSSGNTIYF

J: TRBJ1-2
V: TRBV12-3/TRBV12-4
D: TRBD1
size: NA
DNA: TGTGCTTCAAGCCGGGACAGGGAAAACGGCTACACCTTC
CDR3: CASSRDRENGYTF

J: TRBJ2-2
V: TRBV12-3/TRBV12-4
D: NA
size: NA
DNA: TGTGCCAGCAGTTTGCAGGGGACCTTCACCGGGGAGCTGTTTTTT
CDR3: CASSLQGTFTGELFF

J: TRBJ1-2
V: TRBV5-6
D: TRBD1
size: NA
DNA: TGTGCCAGCAGCTTGGTCGACAGGGCCGATAGTGGCTACACCTTC
CDR3: CASSLVDRADSGYTF

J: TRBJ2-1
V: TRBV6-5
D: NA
size: few
DNA: TGTGCCAGCAGATCCAGGGGTTTCTCCTACAATGAGCAGTTCTTC
CDR3: CASRSRGFSYNEQFF

J: TRBJ2-4
V: TRBV2
D: TRBD2
size: NA
DNA: TGTGCCAGCAGACTACTAGCGAGTAAGGCCAAAAACATTCAGTACTTC
CDR3: CASRLLASKAKNIQYF

J: TRBJ1-2
V: TRBV7-6
D: NA
size: NA
DNA: TGTGCCAGCAGCTTATCGGGACACGCCACCTATGGCTACACCTTC
CDR3: CASSLSGHATYGYTF

J: TRBJ2-5
V: TRBV19
D: TRBD1
size: few
DNA: TGTGCCAGTAGTTGGGGGACAGGGACCCAGTACTTC
CDR3: CASSWGTGTQYF

J: TRBJ2-7
V: TRBV6-2/TRBV6-3
D: NA
size: NA
DNA: TGTGCCAGCAGACCCGGGATTTACTACGAGCAGTACTTC
CDR3: CASRPGIYYEQYF

J: TRBJ2-7
V: TRBV12-3/TRBV12-4
D: NA
size: NA
DNA: TGTGCCAGCAGGGGTCGGGAGATATCCGAGCAGTACTTC
CDR3: CASRGREISEQYF

J: TRBJ1-3
V: TRBV2
D: NA
size: few
DNA: TGTGCCAGCAGTGAAGGTCGGGGACTACCTGGAAACACCATATATTTT
CDR3: CASSEGRGLPGNTIYF

J: TRBJ2-3
V: TRBV7-2
D: TRBD2
size: NA
DNA: TGTGCCAGCAGCTTTGGGACTAGCGGGAGTTGGGGGACAGATACGCAGTATTTT
CDR3: CASSFGTSGSWGTDTQYF

J: TRBJ1-2
V: TRBV27
D: NA
size: few
DNA: TGTGCCAGCACCATATTTCCTCCTCCGAGGGACTATGGCTACACCTTC
CDR3: CASTIFPPPRDYGYTF

J: TRBJ1-2
V: TRBV29-1
D: NA
size: few
DNA: TGCAGCGTTGCACGGACAGACTATGGCTACACCTTC
CDR3: CSVARTDYGYTF

J: TRBJ2-5
V: TRBV28
D: NA
size: NA
DNA: TGTGGCAGCCACGGAGGGCAAGAGACCCAGTACTTC
CDR3: CGSHGGQETQYF

J: TRBJ1-2
V: TRBV2
D: TRBD1
size: NA
DNA: TGTGCCAGCAGTAACTCCTATCGACAGGGGGCCTATGGCTACACCTTC
CDR3: CASSNSYRQGAYGYTF

J: TRBJ2-3
V: TRBV29-1
D: TRBD2
size: few
DNA: TGCAGCCCGGGGAGGGTAGCGGATACGCAGTATTTT
CDR3: CSPGRVADTQYF

J: TRBJ1-6
V: TRBV15
D: TRBD1
size: many
DNA: TGTGCCACCAGCAGCGACAGGGGATGGCCCCTCCACTTT
CDR3: CATSSDRGWPLHF

J: TRBJ1-2
V: TRBV4-1
D: NA
size: few
DNA: TGCGCCAGCAGCCCAGGGGCCTATGGCTACACCTTC
CDR3: CASSPGAYGYTF

J: TRBJ1-2
V: TRBV29-1
D: TRBD1
size: NA
DNA: TGCAGCGTTGAGGCGACAGGGTATGACTACACCTTC
CDR3: CSVEATGYDYTF

J: TRBJ2-5
V: TRBV29-1
D: NA
size: few
DNA: TGCAGCGCCCGACATAACGAGGCCGCCCAGTACTTC
CDR3: CSARHNEAAQYF